This T cell receptor beta chain was recorded in a study of blood T cell repertoires in COVID-19. Across the whole study: Samples taken during acute and convalescent COVID-19 were collected in the United States, Italy and Spain. From T cells, B-cell-depleted T cells, or PBMCs came the material, which was cDNA or gDNA.

In the study's own analysis: Using reference gene primer amplification, nucleated cell counts were estimated. Produced via immunoSEQ multiplex PCR; TCRdb's table is partial and in-frame only. V, J and clone size are taken as reported in that table, and D and trimming were inferred from the DNA itself. This sample has about 67,000 clones, with roughly 82% found just once. There are 14 residues in the CDR3. From germline, CDR1 is SGHTA and CDR2 FQGNSA. The junction had 0 bases not matched to a gene; V was cut back by 3 bases and J by 1 base. This clone was recorded only once. V gene TRBV7-2 combines with J gene TRBJ2-3; 8 bases are shared with TRBD2. The sample consisted of peripheral blood. The source of this sequence is a human donor in a cohort sampled during active COVID-19. DNA of the CDR3: TGTGCCAGCAGCTTTAGCGGGGGCACAGATACGCAGTATTTT. It codes for CASSFSGGTDTQYF. The entire variable domain, with the rest obtained from reference TRBV7-2 and TRBJ2-3, is as follows: GAGVSQSPSNKVTEKGKDVELRCDPISGHTALYWYRQSLGQGLEFLIYFQGNSAPDKSGLPSDRFSAERTGGSVSTLTIQRTQQEDSAVYLCASSFSGGTDTQYFGPGTRLTVL.